These T cell receptor beta chains were read from a single sample in a study of T cell responses to AZD1222 COVID-19 vaccine. The method was immunoSEQ multiplex PCR; TCRdb's version includes in-frame clones alone and lacks a portion of them. This table has approximately 100,000 clones, about 93% appearing once. Sample: peripheral blood, taken on day 0 of AZD1222 vaccination. The receptors come from an adult in good health. The CDR3 runs from the conserved cysteine through the conserved F or W. The order of the fields is V gene, J gene, clone size, D gene, CDR3 protein. D genes are given only for firm matches. Expanded clones are given a class, and other clones once, few, many or no size at all.

v_gene: TRBV15
j_gene: TRBJ2-5
abundance: NA
d_gene: NA
CDR3aa: CATSLARTLKETQYF

v_gene: TRBV4-2
j_gene: TRBJ2-2
abundance: medium-sized
d_gene: TRBD2
CDR3aa: CASSPGLAGGPGELFF

v_gene: TRBV3-1/TRBV3-2
j_gene: TRBJ1-4
abundance: NA
d_gene: TRBD1
CDR3aa: CASSQEGSGTGFEKLFF

v_gene: TRBV9
j_gene: TRBJ2-5
abundance: NA
d_gene: TRBD2
CDR3aa: CASSETGLAGGMGETQYF

v_gene: TRBV4-2
j_gene: TRBJ2-1
abundance: NA
d_gene: NA
CDR3aa: CASSQGYSKDNEQFF

v_gene: TRBV27
j_gene: TRBJ2-5
abundance: once
d_gene: TRBD1
CDR3aa: CASTDRGKTQYF

v_gene: TRBV30
j_gene: TRBJ1-5
abundance: NA
d_gene: TRBD1
CDR3aa: CAWSPGTGGLQPQHF

v_gene: TRBV28
j_gene: TRBJ2-7
abundance: NA
d_gene: NA
CDR3aa: CASSLGRGHEQYF

v_gene: TRBV28
j_gene: TRBJ2-1
abundance: NA
d_gene: TRBD1
CDR3aa: CASSFRGEQFF

v_gene: TRBV5-6
j_gene: TRBJ1-1
abundance: NA
d_gene: NA
CDR3aa: CASSLIGRGGAFF

v_gene: TRBV4-1
j_gene: TRBJ1-1
abundance: few
d_gene: NA
CDR3aa: CASSKANPNTEAFF

v_gene: TRBV12-5
j_gene: TRBJ2-2
abundance: NA
d_gene: NA
CDR3aa: CASGLVELANRELFF

v_gene: TRBV4-2
j_gene: TRBJ2-5
abundance: NA
d_gene: TRBD1
CDR3aa: CASSQVGRGETQYF

v_gene: TRBV28
j_gene: TRBJ2-1
abundance: NA
d_gene: TRBD2
CDR3aa: CASSFGTSGRNEQFF

v_gene: TRBV28
j_gene: TRBJ2-1
abundance: NA
d_gene: NA
CDR3aa: CASSLDGAGEQFF

v_gene: TRBV15
j_gene: TRBJ1-5
abundance: NA
d_gene: NA
CDR3aa: CATSRPIGVQPQHF

v_gene: TRBV19
j_gene: TRBJ1-5
abundance: NA
d_gene: NA
CDR3aa: CASSYSGVESNQPQHF

v_gene: TRBV28
j_gene: TRBJ2-6
abundance: NA
d_gene: NA
CDR3aa: CASSSRVSGANVLTF

v_gene: TRBV4-1
j_gene: TRBJ2-1
abundance: once
d_gene: TRBD2
CDR3aa: CASRGAGTYNEQFF

v_gene: TRBV7-2
j_gene: TRBJ2-3
abundance: NA
d_gene: NA
CDR3aa: CASSPLRRSVADTQYF

v_gene: TRBV11-2
j_gene: TRBJ2-7
abundance: NA
d_gene: NA
CDR3aa: CASSLDRYEQYF

v_gene: TRBV3-1/TRBV3-2
j_gene: TRBJ2-5
abundance: NA
d_gene: TRBD2
CDR3aa: CASSQDPAGVGETQYF

v_gene: TRBV6-4
j_gene: TRBJ2-1
abundance: many
d_gene: NA
CDR3aa: CASSDRDNEQFF

v_gene: TRBV28
j_gene: TRBJ2-3
abundance: NA
d_gene: NA
CDR3aa: CASSLPQPDTQYF

v_gene: TRBV5-1
j_gene: TRBJ2-5
abundance: NA
d_gene: TRBD2
CDR3aa: CASSSHPGLADQETQYF

v_gene: TRBV10-2
j_gene: TRBJ1-2
abundance: NA
d_gene: TRBD1
CDR3aa: CASSTTGGINGYTF

v_gene: TRBV11-2
j_gene: TRBJ2-7
abundance: NA
d_gene: NA
CDR3aa: CASSPQLREREQYF

v_gene: TRBV5-1
j_gene: TRBJ2-2
abundance: NA
d_gene: NA
CDR3aa: CASSLVTATGELFF

v_gene: TRBV3-1/TRBV3-2
j_gene: TRBJ2-2
abundance: NA
d_gene: TRBD1
CDR3aa: CASSQGTGAPGELFF

v_gene: TRBV3-1/TRBV3-2
j_gene: TRBJ2-7
abundance: NA
d_gene: NA
CDR3aa: CASSRTSGHLAGEQYF

v_gene: TRBV4-3
j_gene: TRBJ2-7
abundance: NA
d_gene: NA
CDR3aa: CASSQGRVGTYEQYF